This T cell receptor beta chain is from a study of T cell responses to AZD1222 COVID-19 vaccine. General study results and limits: Donors skewed white British and female; clonal diversity was possibly underestimated.

As to this clone: Its matching antigen is unknown.

V shed 2 bases and J 3 bases; nucleotides not matched to a gene: 8. Germline CDR1 reads SNHLY; CDR2 reads FYNNEI. This CDR3 region has 17 residues. TCRdb's table, derived via immunoSEQ multiplex PCR, lists solely in-frame clones and lacks some. The repertoire holds about 170,000 clones, with over 85% as singletons. This specimen was peripheral blood, taken on day 0 of AZD1222 vaccination. This rearrangement joins TRBV2 to TRBJ1-5; TRBD1 matches 9 bases. The origin of this receptor is an adult in good health. CDR3 sequence (DNA): TGTGCCAGCAGTGAAATCCGGACAGGGGCCAACAATCAGCCCCAGCATTTT. As protein: CASSEIRTGANNQPQHF. The full variable domain, rest sourced from reference TRBV2 and TRBJ1-5, is EPEVTQTPSHQVTQMGQEVILRCVPISNHLYFYWYRQILGQKVEFLVSFYNNEISEKSEIFDDQFSVERPDGSNFTLKIRSTKLEDSAMYFCASSEIRTGANNQPQHFGDGTRLSIL.